Below are 20 T cell receptor beta chains sequenced from a single sample in a study of OX40 agonist ivuxolimab in advanced cancers. The library relied on the immunoSEQ multiplex PCR assay. Not all clones reach the TCRdb copy of this immuneACCESS table, which keeps in-frame sequences only. Checked studies attribute under half of the gap to unresolved V genes and leave the rest unexplained. In this sample the table shows more than 30,000 clones, approximately 89% of which occur a single time. The ten biggest clones cover around a quarter of the sample. The sample in question was CD4+ or CD8+ T cells sorted from blood, obtained in a trial of the OX40 agonist ivuxolimab. Source of these receptors: an adult with an advanced solid tumor such as melanoma, head and neck, liver or kidney cancer.

V usage is TRBV11-3 and J usage is TRBJ2-7; D call uncertain. The V and J ends lost 0 bases and 4 bases respectively, with 19 bases between them. The CDR3 is 17 residues long. The germline gives CDR1 SGHNT, CDR2 YENEEA. The DNA of the CDR3 is TGTGCCAGCAGCTTAGACCTGTTTATGTCCCCGCATTACGAGCAGTACTTC. It yields the protein CASSLDLFMSPHYEQYF.

The chain joins TRBV6-1 to TRBJ1-2; TRBD1 matches 11 bases. Germline values: CDR1 MNHNS, CDR2 SASEGT. V was clipped by 4 bases and J by 4 bases; unmatched bases: 5. The CDR3 has 15 residues. The CDR3: CASSVGTGGVYGYTF. CDR3 in DNA: TGTGCCAGCAGTGTCGGGACAGGGGGGGTCTATGGCTACACCTTC.

V and J are TRBV18 and TRBJ1-5; a weak D match, TRBD1 (5 bases). V was pared by 4 bases and J by 2 bases, with 9 bases between. The V gene's germline CDR1 is KGHSH and CDR2 LQKENI. The CDR3 loop spans 14 amino acids. The CDR3 DNA sequence: TGTGCCAGCTCACTGGACAATGGCAATCAGCCCCAGCATTTT. Encoded protein: CASSLDNGNQPQHF.

V and J are TRBV5-8 and TRBJ2-5, with TRBD2 matching over 8 bases. V dropped 3 bases and J dropped 1; count of bases not matched to a gene: 8. The CDR3 consists of 16 residues. Per germline, CDR1 SGHTS and CDR2 YDEGEE. For the CDR3, the DNA is TGTGCCAGCAGCTGGGGATTACTAGCGGCCCAAGAGACCCAGTACTTC. Encoded protein: CASSWGLLAAQETQYF. The full variable domain, with the rest looked up from reference TRBV5-8 and TRBJ2-5, is EAGVTQSPTHLIKTRGQQATLRCSPISGHTSVYWYQQALGLGLQFLLWYDEGEERNRGNFPPRFSGRQFPNYSSELNVNALELEDSALYLCASSWGLLAAQETQYFGPGTRLLVL.

The chain is built from TRBV7-9 and TRBJ1-4; maybe TRBD1 (6 bases). The CDR3 covers 14 residues. V was pared by 3 bases and J by 12 bases, with 17 bases between. Per germline, CDR1 SEHNR and CDR2 FQNEAQ (reference sequence). The CDR3: CASSLTSGGGQLFF. The CDR3 bases are TGTGCCAGCAGCTTGACCTCGGGGGGGGGCCAACTGTTTTTT.

The gene calls are TRBV6-1 and TRBJ2-7; D remains ambiguous. The V gene lost 4 bases and the J gene lost 0 bases, with 10 bases spanning the gap. The CDR3 contains 14 residues. CDR1 is MNHNS, CDR2 SASEGT, per germline. CDR3 DNA: TGTGCCAGCAGTGGAGACCGGAGCTCCTACGAGCAGTACTTC. Amino acids: CASSGDRSSYEQYF.

The genes are TRBV4-2 and TRBJ2-2, with 13 bases that match TRBD2. The CDR3 sequence is 14 residues long. V lost 6 bases to trimming and J lost 6 bases; unmatched junction nucleotides: 1. The germline V gene encodes CDR1 LGHNA and CDR2 YNFKEQ. CDR3 region: CASRGLAGAGELFF. CDR3 sequence (DNA): TGTGCCAGCAGAGGACTAGCGGGAGCCGGGGAGCTGTTTTTT.

V usage is TRBV19 and J usage is TRBJ1-1; 8 bases align to TRBD1. This CDR3 spans 14 amino acids. V was clipped by 9 bases and J by 1 base; unmatched bases: 7. Looked up from germline, CDR1 is LNHDA and CDR2 is SQIVND (reference sequence). As DNA, the CDR3 is TGTGCCAGCACATTTGGGACAGGGAACACTGAAGCTTTCTTT. Amino acids: CASTFGTGNTEAFF.

The V call is TRBV7-9, the J call TRBJ2-5, with D perhaps matching TRBD2 (6 bases). The J call may be incorrect, as the DNA end agrees better with TRBJ2-7. The CDR3 consists of 17 residues. Germline V CDR1 and CDR2: SEHNR, FQNEAQ (reference sequence). The DNA for the CDR3 is TGTGCCAGCAGCTTACGCAGGTCGGGAGAAGTGGCCTACGAGCAGTACTTC. This translates into CASSLRRSGEVAYEQYF.

Only one count was recorded for this clone. The gene calls are TRBV5-1 and TRBJ1-5; D unclear. Germline-derived CDR1 and CDR2 are SGHRS and YFSETQ. The CDR3 runs 14 residues. The V end lost 0 bases, the J end lost 3 bases, and 7 bases lay between the germline ends. In DNA form, the CDR3 reads TGCGCCAGCAGCTTGGGAGGGCACAATCAGCCCCAGCATTTT. It specifies CASSLGGHNQPQHF.

This chain links TRBV5-4 with TRBJ2-3; D is perhaps TRBD2 (6 bases). Germline-derived CDR1 and CDR2 are SGHNT and YYREEE (reference sequence). Trimming left V 4 bases short and J 4 bases short, with 19 bases between. This CDR3 is built from 16 residues. CDR3 sequence (DNA): TGTGCCAGCAGCCGGGAACAGCGGGTGTCTGCAGATACGCAGTATTTT. It specifies CASSREQRVSADTQYF.

The chain combines TRBV29-1 with TRBJ1-4; 9 bases fit TRBD1. V shed 6 bases and J 7 bases; nucleotides not matched to a gene: 6. The germline V gene has CDR1 SQVTM and CDR2 ANQGSEA. The length of the CDR3 is 13 residues. The CDR3 reads CSVEGQGSEKLFF. The CDR3, as DNA: TGCAGCGTCGAGGGACAGGGTAGTGAAAAACTGTTTTTT.

This clone was observed a handful of times. The chain uses TRBV20-1 and TRBJ2-3, with D hard to call. From germline, CDR1 is DFQATT and CDR2 SNEGSKA (reference sequence). V was pared by 4 bases and J by 2 bases, with 4 bases between. This CDR3 is 11 amino acids long. The CDR3 spells CSAIYTDTQYF. The DNA of the CDR3 is TGCAGTGCTATTTACACAGATACGCAGTATTTT.

The chain combines TRBV5-5 with TRBJ2-7; D may be TRBD2 (7 bases). V shed 0 bases and J shed 6 bases, with 13 bases lying between them. The CDR3 contains 14 residues. Germline V gene lookup returns CDR1 SGHKS and CDR2 YYEKEE (reference sequence). CDR3 sequence: CASSLAPGEGEQYF. The CDR3 DNA is TGTGCCAGCAGCTTGGCGCCAGGGGAGGGCGAGCAGTACTTC.

CDR3 region: CASSAGQGIGGELFF. Here the CDR3 DNA reads TGTGCCAGCAGTGCAGGACAGGGGATAGGCGGGGAGCTGTTTTTT. The chain links TRBV6-1 to TRBJ2-2; TRBD1 matches at 9 bases. The CDR3 has 15 residues. The junction had 7 bases not matched to a gene; V was cut back by 4 bases and J by 7 bases. CDR1 and CDR2 (germline): MNHNS, SASEGT.

This chain uses TRBV2 with TRBJ2-7, with 13 bases matching TRBD2. Per germline, CDR1 SNHLY and CDR2 FYNNEI. V was clipped by 3 bases and J by 5 bases; unmatched bases: 19. The length of the CDR3 is 20 residues. The CDR3 bases are TGTGCCAGCAGTGAGGCCCCCCTCACTAGCGGGAGGGCTAAGGAAAACGAGCAGTACTTC. This translates into CASSEAPLTSGRAKENEQYF.

The chain couples TRBV5-1 to TRBJ2-7, with D maybe TRBD1 (7 bases). Germline CDR1 and CDR2: SGHRS and YFSETQ. Trimming took 3 bases from V and 3 from J, leaving 16 bases between them. The CDR3 sequence is 15 residues long. The CDR3 nucleotides are TGCGCCAGCAGCTCAGCCAGGGGGGCCCTCTACGAGCAGTACTTC. This gives the protein CASSSARGALYEQYF.

J is TRBJ1-1 and V is TRBV11-2; a possible D gene is TRBD1 (6 bases). The CDR3 spans 14 residues. The V end lost 3 bases, the J end lost 7 bases, and 15 bases lay between the germline ends. CDR1 and CDR2 (germline): SGHAT, FQNNGV. The CDR3 sequence is CASSFGQGKGEAFF. The CDR3 coding sequence is TGTGCCAGCAGCTTTGGTCAGGGGAAGGGTGAAGCTTTCTTT.

The chain joins TRBV28 to TRBJ2-1, with TRBD2 identical over 8 bases. The CDR3 contains 14 residues. Trimming removed 8 bases from V and 2 bases from J; junction bases left unmatched: 5. Germline-derived CDR1 and CDR2 are MDHEN and SYDVKM. The CDR3 region has the DNA TGTGCCAGCGTGGGCGGGAGGCCCTACAATGAGCAGTTCTTC. This sequence encodes CASVGGRPYNEQFF.

This clone was detected only once. The V gene is TRBV4-2, the J gene TRBJ2-6; TRBD2 might be the D (6 bases). Trimming removed 3 bases from V and 2 bases from J, with 14 bases in between. The germline CDR1 and CDR2 sequences are LGHNA and YNFKEQ. CDR3 length: 17 amino acids. The CDR3 DNA follows: TGTGCCAGCAGCCAGGGTAGGGGCGGGACTGGGGCCAACGTCCTGACTTTC. Protein product: CASSQGRGGTGANVLTF.